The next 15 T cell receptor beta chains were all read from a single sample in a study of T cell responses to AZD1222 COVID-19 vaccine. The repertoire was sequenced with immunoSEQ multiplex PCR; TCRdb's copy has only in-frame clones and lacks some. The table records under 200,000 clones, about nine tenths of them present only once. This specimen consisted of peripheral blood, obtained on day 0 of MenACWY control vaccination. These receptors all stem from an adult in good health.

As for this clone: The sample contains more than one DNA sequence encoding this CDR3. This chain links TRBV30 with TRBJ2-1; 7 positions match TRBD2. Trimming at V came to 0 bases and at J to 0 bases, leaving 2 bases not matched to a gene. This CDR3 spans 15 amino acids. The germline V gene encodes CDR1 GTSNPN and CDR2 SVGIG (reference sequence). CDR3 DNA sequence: TGTGCCTGGAGTGTGGGGGGGAGCTCCTACAATGAGCAGTTCTTC. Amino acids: CAWSVGGSSYNEQFF.

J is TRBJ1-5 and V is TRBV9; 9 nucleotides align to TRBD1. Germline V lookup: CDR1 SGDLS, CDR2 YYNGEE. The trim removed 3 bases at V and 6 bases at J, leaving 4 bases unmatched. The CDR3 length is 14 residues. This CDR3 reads CASSAGQGGQPQHF. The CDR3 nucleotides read TGTGCCAGCAGCGCGGGACAGGGAGGTCAGCCCCAGCATTTT.

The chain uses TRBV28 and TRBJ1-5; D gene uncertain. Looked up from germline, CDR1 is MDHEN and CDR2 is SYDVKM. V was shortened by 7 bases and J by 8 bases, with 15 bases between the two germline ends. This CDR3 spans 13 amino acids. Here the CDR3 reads CASTPSRLEPQHF. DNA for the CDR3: TGTGCCAGCACCCCCAGCAGGTTAGAGCCCCAGCATTTT.

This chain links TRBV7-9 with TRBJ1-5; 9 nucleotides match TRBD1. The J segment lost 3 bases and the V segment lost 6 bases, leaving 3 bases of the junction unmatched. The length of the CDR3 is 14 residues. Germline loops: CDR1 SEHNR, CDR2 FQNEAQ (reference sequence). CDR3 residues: CASSGTGNNQPQHF. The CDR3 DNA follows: TGTGCCAGCAGTGGGACAGGGAACAATCAGCCCCAGCATTTT.

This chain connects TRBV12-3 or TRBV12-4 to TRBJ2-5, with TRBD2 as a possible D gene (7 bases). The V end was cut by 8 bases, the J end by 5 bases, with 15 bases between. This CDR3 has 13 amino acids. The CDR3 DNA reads TGTGCCAGCCGTCGGGGGGCTGATGAGACCCAGTACTTC. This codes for CASRRGADETQYF.

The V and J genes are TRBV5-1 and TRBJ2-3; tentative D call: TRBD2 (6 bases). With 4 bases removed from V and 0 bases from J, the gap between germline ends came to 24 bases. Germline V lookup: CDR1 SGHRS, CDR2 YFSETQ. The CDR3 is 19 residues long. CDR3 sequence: CASSETGTGGALSTDTQYF. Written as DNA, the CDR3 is TGCGCCAGCAGCGAAACCGGGACTGGTGGGGCCCTTAGCACAGATACGCAGTATTTT.

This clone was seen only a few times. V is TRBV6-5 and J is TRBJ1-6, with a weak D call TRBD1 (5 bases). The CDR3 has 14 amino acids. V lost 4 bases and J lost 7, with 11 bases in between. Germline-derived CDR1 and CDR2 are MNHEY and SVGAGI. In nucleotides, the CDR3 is TGTGCCAGCAGTTCGACAGCCTTAAATTCACCCCTCCACTTT. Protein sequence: CASSSTALNSPLHF.

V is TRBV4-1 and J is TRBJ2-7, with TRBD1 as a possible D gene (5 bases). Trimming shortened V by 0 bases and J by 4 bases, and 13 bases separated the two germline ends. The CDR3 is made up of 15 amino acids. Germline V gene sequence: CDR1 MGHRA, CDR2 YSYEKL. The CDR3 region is CASSQDWAGSYEQYF. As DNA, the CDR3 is TGCGCCAGCAGCCAAGATTGGGCAGGGTCGTACGAGCAGTACTTC.

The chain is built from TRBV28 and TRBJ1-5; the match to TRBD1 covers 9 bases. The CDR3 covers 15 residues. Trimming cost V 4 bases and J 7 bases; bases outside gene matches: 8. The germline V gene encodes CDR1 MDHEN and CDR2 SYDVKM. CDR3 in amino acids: CASSSAGTGRQPQHF. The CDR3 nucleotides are TGTGCCAGCAGTTCGGCCGGGACAGGGAGACAGCCCCAGCATTTT.

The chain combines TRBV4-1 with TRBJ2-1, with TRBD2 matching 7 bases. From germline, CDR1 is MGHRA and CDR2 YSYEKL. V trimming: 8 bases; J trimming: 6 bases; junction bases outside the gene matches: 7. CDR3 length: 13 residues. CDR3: CASATLAGNEQFF. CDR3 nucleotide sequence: TGCGCCAGCGCCACTTTAGCGGGCAATGAGCAGTTCTTC.

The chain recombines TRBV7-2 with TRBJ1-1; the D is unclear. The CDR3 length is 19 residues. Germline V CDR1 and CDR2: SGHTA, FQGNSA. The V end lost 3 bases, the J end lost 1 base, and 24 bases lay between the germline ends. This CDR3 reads CASSFSSAVLRLPNTEAFF. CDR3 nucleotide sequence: TGTGCCAGCAGCTTTTCATCCGCAGTTTTAAGGCTGCCGAACACTGAAGCTTTCTTT.

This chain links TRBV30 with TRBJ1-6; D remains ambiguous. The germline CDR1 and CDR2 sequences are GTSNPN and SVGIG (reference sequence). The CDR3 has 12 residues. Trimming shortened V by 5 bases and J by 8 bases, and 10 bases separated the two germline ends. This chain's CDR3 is CAWGLPDSPLHF. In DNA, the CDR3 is TGTGCCTGGGGACTGCCCGATTCACCCCTCCACTTT.

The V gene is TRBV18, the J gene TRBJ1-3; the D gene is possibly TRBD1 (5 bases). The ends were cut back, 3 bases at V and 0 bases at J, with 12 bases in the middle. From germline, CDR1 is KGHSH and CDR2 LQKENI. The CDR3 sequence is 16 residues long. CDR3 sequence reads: CASSPSPTVSGNTIYF. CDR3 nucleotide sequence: TGTGCCAGCTCACCGTCCCCGACAGTCTCTGGAAACACCATATATTTT. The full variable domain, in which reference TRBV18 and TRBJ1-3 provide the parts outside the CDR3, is NAGVMQNPRHLVRRRGQEARLRCSPMKGHSHVYWYRQLPEEGLKFMVYLQKENIIDESGMPKERFSAEFPKEGPSILRIQQVVRGDSAAYFCASSPSPTVSGNTIYFGEGSWLTVV.

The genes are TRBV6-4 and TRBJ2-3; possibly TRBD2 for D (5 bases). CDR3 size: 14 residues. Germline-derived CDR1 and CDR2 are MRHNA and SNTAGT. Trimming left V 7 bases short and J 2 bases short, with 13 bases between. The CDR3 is CASKDGRDTDTQYF. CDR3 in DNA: TGTGCCAGCAAAGATGGGAGAGACACAGATACGCAGTATTTT.

Written as DNA, the CDR3 is TGTGCCACCAGCGAGGGACAAATTCTCGAGCAGTACTTC. Translating gives CATSEGQILEQYF. The chain recombines TRBV15 with TRBJ2-7; maybe TRBD1 (6 bases). Germline V gene sequence: CDR1 LNHNV, CDR2 YYDKDF (reference sequence). Trimming shortened V by 5 bases and J by 6 bases, and 14 bases separated the two germline ends. The CDR3 spans 13 residues.